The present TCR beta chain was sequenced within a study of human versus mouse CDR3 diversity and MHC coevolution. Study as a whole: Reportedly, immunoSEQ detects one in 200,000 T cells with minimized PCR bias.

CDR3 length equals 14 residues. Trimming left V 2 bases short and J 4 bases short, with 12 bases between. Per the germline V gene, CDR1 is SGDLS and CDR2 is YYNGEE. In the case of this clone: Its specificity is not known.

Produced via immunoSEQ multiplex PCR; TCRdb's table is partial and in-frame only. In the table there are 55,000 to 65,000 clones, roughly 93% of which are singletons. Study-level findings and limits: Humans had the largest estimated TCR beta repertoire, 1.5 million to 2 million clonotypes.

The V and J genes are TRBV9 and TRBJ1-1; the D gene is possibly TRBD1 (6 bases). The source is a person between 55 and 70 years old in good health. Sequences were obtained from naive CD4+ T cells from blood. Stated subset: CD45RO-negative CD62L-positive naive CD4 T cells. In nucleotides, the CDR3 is TGTGCCAGCAGCGTGAACAGGGATTCCACTGAAGCTTTCTTT. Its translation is CASSVNRDSTEAFF.